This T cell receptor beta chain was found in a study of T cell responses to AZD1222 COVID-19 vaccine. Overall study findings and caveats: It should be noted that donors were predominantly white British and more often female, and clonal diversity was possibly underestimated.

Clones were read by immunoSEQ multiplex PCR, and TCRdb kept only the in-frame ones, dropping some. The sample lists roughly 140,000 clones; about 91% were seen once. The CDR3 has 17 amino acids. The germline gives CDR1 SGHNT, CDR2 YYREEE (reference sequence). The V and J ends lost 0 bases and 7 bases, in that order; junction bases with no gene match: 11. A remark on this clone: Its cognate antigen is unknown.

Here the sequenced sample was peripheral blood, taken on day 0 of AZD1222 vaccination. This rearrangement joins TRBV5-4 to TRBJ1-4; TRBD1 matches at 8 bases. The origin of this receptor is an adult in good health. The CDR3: CASSLVPDRDRLEKLFF. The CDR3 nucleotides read TGTGCCAGCAGCTTGGTACCGGACAGGGATCGACTTGAAAAACTGTTTTTT.